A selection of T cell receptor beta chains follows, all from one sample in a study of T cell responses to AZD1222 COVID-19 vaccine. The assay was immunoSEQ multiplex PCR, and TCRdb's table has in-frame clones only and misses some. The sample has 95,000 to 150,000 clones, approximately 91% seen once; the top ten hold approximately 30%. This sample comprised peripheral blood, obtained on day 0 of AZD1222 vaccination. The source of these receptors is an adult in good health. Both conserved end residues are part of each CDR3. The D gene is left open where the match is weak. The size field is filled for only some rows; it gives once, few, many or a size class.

CDR3 DNA: TGTGCCAGCAGTTACCAAAGACGGAACTCTGAAGCTTTCTTT
CDR3 protein: CASSYQRRNSEAFF
clone size: NA
J gene: TRBJ1-1
D gene: NA
V gene: TRBV6-5

CDR3 DNA: TGTGCCACCAGCAGAGGTAGAGGCTCACCCCTCCACTTT
CDR3 protein: CATSRGRGSPLHF
clone size: NA
J gene: TRBJ1-6
D gene: NA
V gene: TRBV15

CDR3 DNA: TGTGCCAGCAGTGCGGGGAATCGGGTCGAGCAGTACTTC
CDR3 protein: CASSAGNRVEQYF
clone size: once
J gene: TRBJ2-7
D gene: NA
V gene: TRBV2

CDR3 DNA: TGTGCCAGCTCACCACCGCCAGGGAATGGAAACACCATATATTTT
CDR3 protein: CASSPPPGNGNTIYF
clone size: NA
J gene: TRBJ1-3
D gene: NA
V gene: TRBV18

CDR3 DNA: TGCAGTGCTAGTCAACCTAATTCACCCCTCCACTTT
CDR3 protein: CSASQPNSPLHF
clone size: NA
J gene: TRBJ1-6
D gene: NA
V gene: TRBV20-1

CDR3 DNA: TGCAGCGTTGAATACGCGAACGGGGAGCTGTTTTTT
CDR3 protein: CSVEYANGELFF
clone size: once
J gene: TRBJ2-2
D gene: NA
V gene: TRBV29-1

CDR3 DNA: TGTGCCACCAGCCCAACTAGTGACAGTGGGATGGAGGGCTACACCTTC
CDR3 protein: CATSPTSDSGMEGYTF
clone size: once
J gene: TRBJ1-2
D gene: NA
V gene: TRBV24-1

CDR3 DNA: TGTGCTAGTGGTTTGGTATTAGGTCAGACTCCCGGGACAGAATTC
CDR3 protein: CASGLVLGQTPGTEF
clone size: few
J gene: TRBJ1-2
D gene: TRBD1
V gene: TRBV12-5

CDR3 DNA: TGTGCCACCAGCAGAGCCCCACAGGGGAACTATGGCTACACCTTC
CDR3 protein: CATSRAPQGNYGYTF
clone size: NA
J gene: TRBJ1-2
D gene: TRBD1
V gene: TRBV15

CDR3 DNA: TGTGCCAGCAGAAAGGGACAGAACACAGATACGCAGTATTTT
CDR3 protein: CASRKGQNTDTQYF
clone size: few
J gene: TRBJ2-3
D gene: TRBD1
V gene: TRBV2

CDR3 DNA: TGTGCCAGCAGTTACGAGGTCCAGGGGGGCGGGGAGCTGTTTTTT
CDR3 protein: CASSYEVQGGGELFF
clone size: NA
J gene: TRBJ2-2
D gene: NA
V gene: TRBV6-5

CDR3 DNA: TGTGCCAGCGATATTCAAGGGGGCGTAAATTCACCCCTCCACTTT
CDR3 protein: CASDIQGGVNSPLHF
clone size: NA
J gene: TRBJ1-6
D gene: TRBD1
V gene: TRBV2

CDR3 DNA: TGTGCCAGCAGTTTATCGGCTAGCGGGGGAGCCAAAAACATTCAGTACTTC
CDR3 protein: CASSLSASGGAKNIQYF
clone size: NA
J gene: TRBJ2-4
D gene: TRBD2
V gene: TRBV27

CDR3 DNA: TGTGCCAGCAGCTGGGTTGGTGGAGGTGGAGTCGCCGGGGAGCTGTTTTTT
CDR3 protein: CASSWVGGGGVAGELFF
clone size: NA
J gene: TRBJ2-2
D gene: NA
V gene: TRBV5-6

CDR3 DNA: TGTGCCAGCACCTTCGCAGAGAATCAGCCCCAGCATTTT
CDR3 protein: CASTFAENQPQHF
clone size: NA
J gene: TRBJ1-5
D gene: NA
V gene: TRBV7-9

CDR3 DNA: TGTGCCAGCAGTTTCCGCAGCGGGTCCAATGAGCAGTTCTTC
CDR3 protein: CASSFRSGSNEQFF
clone size: NA
J gene: TRBJ2-1
D gene: NA
V gene: TRBV27

CDR3 DNA: TGCGCCAGCAACAAGGGGGCCGGGAACTATGGCTACACCTTC
CDR3 protein: CASNKGAGNYGYTF
clone size: NA
J gene: TRBJ1-2
D gene: TRBD1
V gene: TRBV5-1

CDR3 DNA: TGTGCCAGCAGCGGGGGATCTCTCATGAACACTGAAGCTTTCTTT
CDR3 protein: CASSGGSLMNTEAFF
clone size: NA
J gene: TRBJ1-1
D gene: NA
V gene: TRBV5-8

CDR3 DNA: TGTGCCAGCAGTTATCCCGGGACTAGCGGGAGTAATGAGCAGTTCTTC
CDR3 protein: CASSYPGTSGSNEQFF
clone size: NA
J gene: TRBJ2-1
D gene: TRBD2
V gene: TRBV6-5

CDR3 DNA: TGTGCCAGCAGCGTGGGACAGGGGAATCAGCCCCAGCATTTT
CDR3 protein: CASSVGQGNQPQHF
clone size: NA
J gene: TRBJ1-5
D gene: TRBD1
V gene: TRBV9

CDR3 DNA: TGTGCCAGCACTCCGGGACAGTTACGAGGTCAGCCCCAGCATTTT
CDR3 protein: CASTPGQLRGQPQHF
clone size: NA
J gene: TRBJ1-5
D gene: TRBD1
V gene: TRBV19

CDR3 DNA: TGCAGCGTTGGTTCGGGACAGGGGTCCACTGAAGCTTTCTTT
CDR3 protein: CSVGSGQGSTEAFF
clone size: NA
J gene: TRBJ1-1
D gene: TRBD1
V gene: TRBV29-1

CDR3 DNA: TGTGCCAGCAGTAAAGACAGGGAGGCTGGAAACACCATATATTTT
CDR3 protein: CASSKDREAGNTIYF
clone size: NA
J gene: TRBJ1-3
D gene: TRBD1
V gene: TRBV6-4

CDR3 DNA: TGTGCCAGCAAGGGACAGTTGAACACTGAAGCTTTCTTT
CDR3 protein: CASKGQLNTEAFF
clone size: NA
J gene: TRBJ1-1
D gene: TRBD1
V gene: TRBV2

CDR3 DNA: TGCGCCAGCAGCCCCCGGGCCAGCGATAATGAAAAACTGTTTTTT
CDR3 protein: CASSPRASDNEKLFF
clone size: NA
J gene: TRBJ1-4
D gene: NA
V gene: TRBV5-1

CDR3 DNA: TGTGCCAGCAGTATATACGTAGGGCAGCCCCAGCATTTT
CDR3 protein: CASSIYVGQPQHF
clone size: NA
J gene: TRBJ1-5
D gene: NA
V gene: TRBV27

CDR3 DNA: TGCAGCGTGCGGTCCGGGAATGGCTACACCTTC
CDR3 protein: CSVRSGNGYTF
clone size: NA
J gene: TRBJ1-2
D gene: NA
V gene: TRBV29-1

CDR3 DNA: TGTGCCAGCAGTTTACGTGAGGGAAACACTGAAGCTTTCTTT
CDR3 protein: CASSLREGNTEAFF
clone size: NA
J gene: TRBJ1-1
D gene: NA
V gene: TRBV27

CDR3 DNA: TGTGCCAGCAGTTACTCGCCTAGTTTGGCGTCCGAGCAGTACTTC
CDR3 protein: CASSYSPSLASEQYF
clone size: NA
J gene: TRBJ2-7
D gene: NA
V gene: TRBV6-6

CDR3 DNA: TGTGCCAGCAGCAGGGCCAGAGAGGGCTATGGCTACACCTTC
CDR3 protein: CASSRAREGYGYTF
clone size: NA
J gene: TRBJ1-2
D gene: NA
V gene: TRBV5-5

CDR3 DNA: TGTGCCAGCAGCTTAACAGGACTCTCTGGAAACACCATATATTTT
CDR3 protein: CASSLTGLSGNTIYF
clone size: once
J gene: TRBJ1-3
D gene: NA
V gene: TRBV7-2

CDR3 DNA: TGTGCCATGAGGCGGGGACTCGACACAGATACGCAGTATTTT
CDR3 protein: CAMRRGLDTDTQYF
clone size: NA
J gene: TRBJ2-3
D gene: NA
V gene: TRBV10-3

CDR3 DNA: TGCGCCAGCAGCTTGACCCCCGGGCCTGAAGCTTTCTTT
CDR3 protein: CASSLTPGPEAFF
clone size: NA
J gene: TRBJ1-1
D gene: NA
V gene: TRBV5-1

CDR3 DNA: TGTGCCAGTAGTATTCCTCGGACAGGGGGCTCCGGGGAGCTGTTTTTT
CDR3 protein: CASSIPRTGGSGELFF
clone size: NA
J gene: TRBJ2-2
D gene: TRBD1
V gene: TRBV19

CDR3 DNA: TGTGCCAGTAGCTCCCGGGACAGCAACACTGAAGCTTTCTTT
CDR3 protein: CASSSRDSNTEAFF
clone size: NA
J gene: TRBJ1-1
D gene: TRBD1
V gene: TRBV19

CDR3 DNA: TGCGCCAGCAGCTTGGGCAGCATGAACACTGAAGCTTTCTTT
CDR3 protein: CASSLGSMNTEAFF
clone size: few
J gene: TRBJ1-1
D gene: NA
V gene: TRBV5-1

CDR3 DNA: TGTGCCACCAGCAGAGAAGGGAGACAGGGGGCGAGCTACACCTTC
CDR3 protein: CATSREGRQGASYTF
clone size: once
J gene: TRBJ1-2
D gene: TRBD1
V gene: TRBV15

CDR3 DNA: TGTGCCAGCAGGGGGACTAGCGGGAGAGGAGTGCAGTTCTTC
CDR3 protein: CASRGTSGRGVQFF
clone size: many
J gene: TRBJ2-1
D gene: TRBD2
V gene: TRBV6-4

CDR3 DNA: TGTGCCAGCAGCTCCACCCGCCTGACTAGCACAGATACGCAGTATTTT
CDR3 protein: CASSSTRLTSTDTQYF
clone size: NA
J gene: TRBJ2-3
D gene: NA
V gene: TRBV7-6

CDR3 DNA: TGTGCCAGCAGCTTAGTACTAGGTGCGCAGTTCTTC
CDR3 protein: CASSLVLGAQFF
clone size: NA
J gene: TRBJ2-1
D gene: NA
V gene: TRBV7-2

CDR3 DNA: TGTGCCAGCAGCTTGACAGTCGACCAAGAGACCCAGTACTTC
CDR3 protein: CASSLTVDQETQYF
clone size: NA
J gene: TRBJ2-5
D gene: NA
V gene: TRBV7-6

CDR3 DNA: TGTGCCAGTAGTCCGACCGGGATCCTGGCGGAAAAACTGTTTTTT
CDR3 protein: CASSPTGILAEKLFF
clone size: NA
J gene: TRBJ1-4
D gene: NA
V gene: TRBV19

CDR3 DNA: TGTGCCAGCAGCGACCCTTGGACAGGGGGGTTTGAGCAGTACTTC
CDR3 protein: CASSDPWTGGFEQYF
clone size: NA
J gene: TRBJ2-7
D gene: TRBD1
V gene: TRBV5-6

CDR3 DNA: TGCAGCGTTTTTGTTACAGGGGGCTACGAGCAGTACTTC
CDR3 protein: CSVFVTGGYEQYF
clone size: once
J gene: TRBJ2-7
D gene: TRBD1
V gene: TRBV29-1

CDR3 DNA: TGTGCCAGCAGTTACTCGGGACAGGGGCGAGACTATGGCTACACCTTC
CDR3 protein: CASSYSGQGRDYGYTF
clone size: NA
J gene: TRBJ1-2
D gene: TRBD1
V gene: TRBV6-5

CDR3 DNA: TGTGCCAGCAGCCATGGGGGAGATAGCAATCAGCCCCAGCATTTT
CDR3 protein: CASSHGGDSNQPQHF
clone size: NA
J gene: TRBJ1-5
D gene: NA
V gene: TRBV6-6

CDR3 DNA: TGCGCCAGCAGCTCGGGACAGGGGTACGGAAACACCATATATTTT
CDR3 protein: CASSSGQGYGNTIYF
clone size: NA
J gene: TRBJ1-3
D gene: TRBD1
V gene: TRBV5-1

CDR3 DNA: TGTGCCATCAGTGGATCCTGGACAGGGGGCCAGGAGGAGACCCAGTACTTC
CDR3 protein: CAISGSWTGGQEETQYF
clone size: NA
J gene: TRBJ2-5
D gene: TRBD1
V gene: TRBV10-3

CDR3 DNA: TGTGCCAGCAGCTTGACGGCTTATGGCTACACCTTC
CDR3 protein: CASSLTAYGYTF
clone size: NA
J gene: TRBJ1-2
D gene: NA
V gene: TRBV5-6

CDR3 DNA: TGTGCCAGCAGCCCCGACTCCCAGCGGGGGATAAAGACCCAGTACTTC
CDR3 protein: CASSPDSQRGIKTQYF
clone size: NA
J gene: TRBJ2-5
D gene: TRBD2
V gene: TRBV5-4

CDR3 DNA: TGTGCCAGCAGCCCATTTTGGGAGACCCAGTACTTC
CDR3 protein: CASSPFWETQYF
clone size: NA
J gene: TRBJ2-5
D gene: NA
V gene: TRBV11-2

CDR3 DNA: TGTGCCAGCAGCGCCAGAGGAAGGGACAATGAGCAGTTCTTC
CDR3 protein: CASSARGRDNEQFF
clone size: NA
J gene: TRBJ2-1
D gene: NA
V gene: TRBV9

CDR3 DNA: TGCGCCAGCAGCCAAGAGGAGGTTCAGCCCCAGCATTTT
CDR3 protein: CASSQEEVQPQHF
clone size: NA
J gene: TRBJ1-5
D gene: NA
V gene: TRBV4-1

CDR3 DNA: TGTGCCAGCAGCTCTGGGACTAGCTATGAGCAGTACTTC
CDR3 protein: CASSSGTSYEQYF
clone size: NA
J gene: TRBJ2-7
D gene: TRBD2
V gene: TRBV7-8

CDR3 DNA: TGTGCCAGCAGGCAGGGGTCCTCTGGAAACACCATATATTTT
CDR3 protein: CASRQGSSGNTIYF
clone size: NA
J gene: TRBJ1-3
D gene: NA
V gene: TRBV7-9

CDR3 DNA: TGTGCCTGGAGTCCCCTGTTGGGACAGGGTGGAAAACTGTTTTTT
CDR3 protein: CAWSPLLGQGGKLFF
clone size: NA
J gene: TRBJ1-4
D gene: TRBD1
V gene: TRBV30

CDR3 DNA: TGTGCAAGTCGCCCGGGGGGGTGGACAGGGCCAATATATAGCAATCAGCCCCAGCATTTT
CDR3 protein: CASRPGGWTGPIYSNQPQHF
clone size: NA
J gene: TRBJ1-5
D gene: NA
V gene: TRBV12-2

CDR3 DNA: TGTGCCACCAGTGATTTCGGGGGCGGGAGCCCAGATACGCAGTATTTT
CDR3 protein: CATSDFGGGSPDTQYF
clone size: NA
J gene: TRBJ2-3
D gene: NA
V gene: TRBV24-1

CDR3 DNA: TGTGCCAGCTCACCATTTCACATGAACACTGAAGCTTTCTTT
CDR3 protein: CASSPFHMNTEAFF
clone size: NA
J gene: TRBJ1-1
D gene: NA
V gene: TRBV18